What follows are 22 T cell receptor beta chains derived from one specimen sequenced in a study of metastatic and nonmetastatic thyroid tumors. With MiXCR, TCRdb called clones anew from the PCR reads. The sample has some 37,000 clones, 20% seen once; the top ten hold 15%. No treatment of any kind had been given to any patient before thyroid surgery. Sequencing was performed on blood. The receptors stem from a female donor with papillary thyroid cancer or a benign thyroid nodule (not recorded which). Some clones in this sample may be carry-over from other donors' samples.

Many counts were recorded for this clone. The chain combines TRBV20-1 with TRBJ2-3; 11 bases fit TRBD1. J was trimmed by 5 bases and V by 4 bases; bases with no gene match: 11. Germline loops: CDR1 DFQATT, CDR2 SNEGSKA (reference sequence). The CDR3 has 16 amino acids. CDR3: CSAKRLGQGEVDTQYF. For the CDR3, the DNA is TGCAGTGCTAAACGCCTGGGACAGGGGGAGGTAGATACGCAGTATTTT.

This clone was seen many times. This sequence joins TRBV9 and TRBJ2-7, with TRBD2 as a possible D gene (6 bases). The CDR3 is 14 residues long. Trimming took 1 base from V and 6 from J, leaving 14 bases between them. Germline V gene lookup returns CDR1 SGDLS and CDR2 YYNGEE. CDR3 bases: TGTGCCAGCAGCGTATCCCAGGGAGCGGGCGAGCAGTACTTC. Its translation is CASSVSQGAGEQYF.

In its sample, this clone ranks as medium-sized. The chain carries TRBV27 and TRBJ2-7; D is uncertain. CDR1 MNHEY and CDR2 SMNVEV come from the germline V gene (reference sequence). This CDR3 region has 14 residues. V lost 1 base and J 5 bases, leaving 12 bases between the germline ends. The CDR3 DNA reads TGTGCCAGCAGTTTATGGGGAAGTCGGGACGAGCAGTACTTC. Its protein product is CASSLWGSRDEQYF.

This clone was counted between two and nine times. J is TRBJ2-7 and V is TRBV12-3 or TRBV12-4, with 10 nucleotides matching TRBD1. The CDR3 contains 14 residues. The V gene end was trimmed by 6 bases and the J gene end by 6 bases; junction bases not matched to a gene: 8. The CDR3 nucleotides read TGTGCCAGCAGGGCCGGGACAGGGGTTGTCGAGCAGTACTTC. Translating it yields CASRAGTGVVEQYF.

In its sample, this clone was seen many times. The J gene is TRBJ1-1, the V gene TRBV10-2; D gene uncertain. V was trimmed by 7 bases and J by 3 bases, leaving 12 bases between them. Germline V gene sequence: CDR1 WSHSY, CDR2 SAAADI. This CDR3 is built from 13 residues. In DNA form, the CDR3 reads TGCGCCAGCATCAGCGAAGACGACACTGAAGCTTTCTTT. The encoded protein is CASISEDDTEAFF.

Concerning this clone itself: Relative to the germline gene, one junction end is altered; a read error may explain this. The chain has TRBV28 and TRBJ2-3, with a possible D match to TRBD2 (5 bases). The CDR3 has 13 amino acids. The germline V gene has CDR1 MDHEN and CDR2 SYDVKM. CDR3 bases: TGTGCCACCAGTGAGGGTAGCACAGATACGCAGTGTTTT. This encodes CATSEGSTDTQCF.

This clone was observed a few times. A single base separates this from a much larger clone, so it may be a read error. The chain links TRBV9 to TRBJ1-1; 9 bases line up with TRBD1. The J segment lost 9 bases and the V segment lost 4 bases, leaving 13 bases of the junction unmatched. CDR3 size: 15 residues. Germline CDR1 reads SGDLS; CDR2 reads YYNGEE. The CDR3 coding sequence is TGTGCCAGCAGCCCACTAGCGGGACAGGGTATCCAAGCTTTCTTT. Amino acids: CASSPLAGQGIQAFF.

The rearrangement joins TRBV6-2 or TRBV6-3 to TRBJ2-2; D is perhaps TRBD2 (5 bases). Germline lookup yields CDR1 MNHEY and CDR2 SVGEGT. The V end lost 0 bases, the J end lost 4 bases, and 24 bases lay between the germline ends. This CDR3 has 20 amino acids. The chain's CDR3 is CASSYSIGGVRPAGTGELFF. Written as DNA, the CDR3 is TGTGCCAGCAGTTACTCGATTGGTGGCGTGAGGCCCGCGGGCACCGGGGAGCTGTTTTTT.

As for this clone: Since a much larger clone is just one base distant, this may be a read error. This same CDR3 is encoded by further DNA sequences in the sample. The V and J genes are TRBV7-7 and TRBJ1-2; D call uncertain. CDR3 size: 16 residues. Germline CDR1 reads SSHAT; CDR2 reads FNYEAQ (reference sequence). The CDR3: CASSLPGGYLDYGYTF. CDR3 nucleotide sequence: TGTGCTAGCAGCTTACCCGGTGGGTATTTGGACTATGGCTACACCTTC.

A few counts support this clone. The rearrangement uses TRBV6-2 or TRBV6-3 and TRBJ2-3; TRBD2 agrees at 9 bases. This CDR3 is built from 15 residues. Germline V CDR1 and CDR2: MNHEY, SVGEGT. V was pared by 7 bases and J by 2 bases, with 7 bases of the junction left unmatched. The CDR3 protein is CASTLLAGATDTQYF. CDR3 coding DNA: TGTGCCAGCACCTTATTAGCGGGAGCCACAGATACGCAGTATTTT.

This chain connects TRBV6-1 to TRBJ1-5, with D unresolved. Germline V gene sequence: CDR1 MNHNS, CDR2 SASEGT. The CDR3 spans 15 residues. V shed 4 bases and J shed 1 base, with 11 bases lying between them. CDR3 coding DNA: TGTGCCAGCAGTGCGGCAGCTGGGAGCAATCAGCCCCAGCATTTT. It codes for CASSAAAGSNQPQHF.

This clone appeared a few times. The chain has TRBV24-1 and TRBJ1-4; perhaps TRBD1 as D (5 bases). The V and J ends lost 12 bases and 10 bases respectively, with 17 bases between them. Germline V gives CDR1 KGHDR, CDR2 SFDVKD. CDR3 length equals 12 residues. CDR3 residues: CAVRQPDGKLFF. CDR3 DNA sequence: TGTGCCGTACGACAGCCTGACGGAAAACTGTTTTTT.

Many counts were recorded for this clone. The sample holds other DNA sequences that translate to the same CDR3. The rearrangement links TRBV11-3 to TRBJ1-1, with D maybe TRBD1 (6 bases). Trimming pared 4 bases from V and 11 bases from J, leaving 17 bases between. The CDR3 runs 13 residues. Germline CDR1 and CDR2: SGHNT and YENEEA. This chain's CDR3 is CASSSTWGGDAFF. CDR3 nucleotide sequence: TGTGCCAGCAGCTCCACTTGGGGGGGCGACGCTTTCTTT.

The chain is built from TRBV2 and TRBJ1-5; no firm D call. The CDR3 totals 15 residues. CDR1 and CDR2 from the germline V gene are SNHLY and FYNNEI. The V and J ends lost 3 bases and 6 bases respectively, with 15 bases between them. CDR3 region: CASSDGGPRFQPQHF. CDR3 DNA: TGTGCCAGCAGTGACGGTGGACCTAGGTTTCAGCCCCAGCATTTT.

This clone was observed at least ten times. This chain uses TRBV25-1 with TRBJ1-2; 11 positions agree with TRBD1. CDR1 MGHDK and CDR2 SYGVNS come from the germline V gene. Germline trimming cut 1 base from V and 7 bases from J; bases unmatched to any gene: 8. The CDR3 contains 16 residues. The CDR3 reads CASSESGDRGYRGYTF. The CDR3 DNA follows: TGTGCCAGCAGTGAATCGGGGGACAGGGGGTATCGTGGCTACACCTTC.

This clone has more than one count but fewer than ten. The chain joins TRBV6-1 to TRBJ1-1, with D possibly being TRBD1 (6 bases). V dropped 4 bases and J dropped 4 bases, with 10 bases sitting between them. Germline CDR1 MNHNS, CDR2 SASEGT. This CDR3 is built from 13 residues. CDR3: CASSATGVTEAFF. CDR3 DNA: TGTGCCAGCAGTGCGACAGGCGTCACTGAAGCTTTCTTT.

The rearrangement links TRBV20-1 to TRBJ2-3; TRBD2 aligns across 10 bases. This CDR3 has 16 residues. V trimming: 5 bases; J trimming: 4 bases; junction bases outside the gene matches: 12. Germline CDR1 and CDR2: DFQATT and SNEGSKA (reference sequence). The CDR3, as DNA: TGCAGTGCTCACGGGACTAGCGATATAGGCGCAGATACGCAGTATTTT. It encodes CSAHGTSDIGADTQYF.

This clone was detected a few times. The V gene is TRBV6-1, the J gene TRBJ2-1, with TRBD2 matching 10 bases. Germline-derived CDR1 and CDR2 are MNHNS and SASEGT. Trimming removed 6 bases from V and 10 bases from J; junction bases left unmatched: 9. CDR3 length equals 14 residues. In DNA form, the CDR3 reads TGTGCCAGCAGGGGGGCTAGCGGGAGTAACGAGCAGTTCTTC. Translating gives CASRGASGSNEQFF.

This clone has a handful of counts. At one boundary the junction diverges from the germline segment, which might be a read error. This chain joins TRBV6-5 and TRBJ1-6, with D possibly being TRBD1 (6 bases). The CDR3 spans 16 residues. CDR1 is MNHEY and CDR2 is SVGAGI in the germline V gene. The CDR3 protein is CASSYTRGAGNSPIHF. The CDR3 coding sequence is TGTGCCAGCAGTTACACCCGGGGGGCGGGTAATTCACCCATCCACTTT.

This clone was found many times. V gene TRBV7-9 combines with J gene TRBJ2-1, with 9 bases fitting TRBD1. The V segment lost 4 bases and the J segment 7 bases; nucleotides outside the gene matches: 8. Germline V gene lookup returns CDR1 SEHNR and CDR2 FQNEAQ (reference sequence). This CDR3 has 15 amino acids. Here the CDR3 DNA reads TGTGCCAGCAGCTCCGGACAGGGGCTAGCGAATGAGCAGTTCTTC. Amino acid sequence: CASSSGQGLANEQFF.

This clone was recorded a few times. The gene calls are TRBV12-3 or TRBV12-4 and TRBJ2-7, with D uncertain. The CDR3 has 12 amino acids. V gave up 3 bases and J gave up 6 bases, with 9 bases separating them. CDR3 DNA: TGTGCCAGCAGTTTTAGTGGCGGCGAGCAGTACTTC. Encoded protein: CASSFSGGEQYF.

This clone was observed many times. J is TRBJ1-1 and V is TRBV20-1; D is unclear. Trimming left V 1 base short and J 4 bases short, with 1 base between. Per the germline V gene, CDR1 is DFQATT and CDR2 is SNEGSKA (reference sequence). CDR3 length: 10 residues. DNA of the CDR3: TGCAGTGCTAGAGCCACTGAAGCTTTCTTT. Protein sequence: CSARATEAFF.